One sample yielded the 25 T cell receptor beta chains listed below, sequenced in a study of identical twins. TCRdb reprocessed the 5' RACE reads with MiXCR, giving one entry per CDR3 protein. This table holds about 920,000 distinct CDR3 sequences, about 12% found once. In addition, the sample was reused for a study of yellow fever vaccine responses in identical twins.

The sequenced sample was PBMCs. The receptor set was obtained from a woman younger than 30 in good health.

This clonotype was seen ten or more times. The chain has TRBV6-1 and TRBJ2-1; 12 bases align to TRBD2. The germline CDR1 and CDR2 sequences are MNHNS and SASEGT. The CDR3 spans 14 residues. Trimming took 6 bases from V and 7 from J; bases not matched to a gene: 4. This CDR3 reads CASRPSGRGNEQFF. CDR3 nucleotide sequence: TGTGCCAGCAGACCTAGCGGGAGGGGGAATGAGCAGTTCTTC.

The rearrangement joins TRBV12-3 or TRBV12-4 to TRBJ2-2; no firm D call. With 6 bases removed from V and 5 bases from J, the gap between germline ends came to 16 bases. The CDR3 is made up of 15 amino acids. The CDR3 sequence is CASSPRRQATGELFF. CDR3 DNA: TGTGCCAGCAGCCCTAGACGACAAGCGACCGGGGAGCTGTTTTTT.

The chain joins TRBV6-1 to TRBJ1-6; D is uncertain. The ends were cut back, 4 bases at V and 9 bases at J, with 10 bases in the middle. The CDR3 is 13 amino acids. Germline lookup yields CDR1 MNHNS and CDR2 SASEGT. CDR3 nucleotide sequence: TGTGCCAGCAGTGTCGACCCGATTTCACCCCTCCACTTT. Translating it yields CASSVDPISPLHF.

A note on this clonotype: One end of the junction varies from germline; a read error may be responsible. The chain employs TRBV5-1 and TRBJ2-3; tentatively, D is TRBD2 (6 bases). The CDR3 is made up of 14 amino acids. Germline CDR1 and CDR2: SGHRS and YFSETQ. In DNA form, the CDR3 reads TGCGCCAGCAGCTTGGCAGGAGGGCCAGATACGCTGTATTTT. It specifies CASSLAGGPDTLYF.

The J gene is TRBJ2-1, the V gene TRBV15; 7 bases match TRBD1. Germline V CDR1 and CDR2: LNHNV, YYDKDF (reference sequence). V shed 3 bases, J shed 7 bases, and the junction held 9 bases outside the gene matches. The length of the CDR3 is 15 residues. The CDR3 DNA follows: TGTGCCACCAGCAGTCTAGGGACAGCGAATAATGAGCAGTTCTTC. Translation: CATSSLGTANNEQFF.

The V gene is TRBV7-9, the J gene TRBJ2-7, with a weak D call TRBD1 (8 bases). The V and J ends lost 7 bases and 4 bases respectively, with 20 bases between them. Germline CDR1 is SEHNR and CDR2 is FQNEAQ (reference sequence). CDR3 length equals 15 residues. The CDR3 loop reads CASIDPGQGGYEQYF. The CDR3, as DNA: TGTGCCAGCATCGACCCCGGACAGGGAGGGTACGAGCAGTACTTC.

A few counts support this clonotype. The rearrangement links TRBV7-9 to TRBJ2-5, with 12 nucleotides matching TRBD2. This CDR3 comprises 16 residues. J lost 5 bases, V lost 5 bases, and 9 bases had no gene match. Germline assignment: CDR1 SEHNR and CDR2 FQNEAQ (reference sequence). The CDR3 region is CASSSSSGGAVETQYF. Here the CDR3 DNA reads TGTGCCAGCAGCAGCTCTAGCGGGGGGGCGGTGGAGACCCAGTACTTC.

This chain uses TRBV6-5 with TRBJ2-1; no clear D. Deletions cut 8 bases from V and 3 bases from J, with 11 bases between. CDR1 and CDR2 (germline): MNHEY, SVGAGI. This CDR3 contains 13 residues. The CDR3 nucleotides read TGTGCCAGCGGATACGACGGCTACAATGAGCAGTTCTTC. Its translation: CASGYDGYNEQFF.

CDR3 in amino acids: CATSSWGSTDTQYF. The CDR3 nucleotides are TGTGCCACCAGTAGCTGGGGGAGTACAGATACGCAGTATTTT. V and J are TRBV15 and TRBJ2-3; the D gene could be TRBD1 or TRBD2 (5 bases each). Between the trimmed V and J ends, which lost 6 bases and 3 bases, there was a span of 13 bases. Looked up from germline, CDR1 is LNHNV and CDR2 is YYDKDF (reference sequence). This CDR3 region has 14 residues.

In its sample, this clonotype was seen a few times. The chain uses TRBV28 and TRBJ2-1; D is unresolved. The V and J ends lost 7 bases and 5 bases respectively, with 18 bases between them. The CDR3 totals 15 residues. Germline V gene sequence: CDR1 MDHEN, CDR2 SYDVKM. CDR3 region: CASKKNRILDNEQFF. DNA for the CDR3: TGTGCCAGCAAAAAGAACCGGATCCTGGACAATGAGCAGTTCTTC.

This clonotype was detected ten times or more. V and J are TRBV12-3 or TRBV12-4 and TRBJ2-2; TRBD1 or TRBD2 may be the D gene (6 bases each). V was trimmed by 6 bases and J by 0 bases, leaving 11 bases between them. This CDR3 has 15 amino acids. CDR3 loop: CASSLGGANTGELFF. The CDR3 DNA follows: TGTGCCAGCAGCTTGGGGGGCGCGAACACCGGGGAGCTGTTTTTT.

This chain uses TRBV29-1 with TRBJ1-2; D remains unclear. CDR1 is SQVTM, CDR2 ANQGSEA, per germline. This CDR3 is 16 amino acids long. V lost 4 bases, J lost 4 bases, and 22 bases lay in between. The CDR3 coding sequence is TGCAGCGTTGCTGGATTCGATAGTACTATTGTCTATGGCTACACCTTC. Amino acid sequence: CSVAGFDSTIVYGYTF.

The V call is TRBV12-3 or TRBV12-4, the J call TRBJ2-3; 10 nucleotides line up with TRBD2. With V trimmed by 3 bases and J by 4 bases, 16 bases remained unmatched. The CDR3 runs to 19 residues. This CDR3 reads CASSLAGIAKREGPDTQYF. CDR3 coding DNA: TGTGCCAGCAGTTTGGCCGGGATCGCAAAGCGGGAGGGCCCAGATACGCAGTATTTT.

The CDR3 sequence: CASRTSGTGHWEQFF. The CDR3 DNA follows: TGTGCCAGCAGGACATCCGGGACAGGGCATTGGGAGCAGTTCTTC. The chain links TRBV12-3 or TRBV12-4 to TRBJ2-1; TRBD1 agrees at 9 bases. Trimming at V came to 6 bases and at J to 10 bases, leaving 13 bases not matched to a gene. The CDR3 is made up of 15 amino acids.

In this sample, this clonotype turned up a few times. V gene TRBV24-1 combines with J gene TRBJ1-2, with D tentatively TRBD1 (5 bases). The CDR3 is 13 amino acids. V lost 4 bases, J lost 8 bases, and 13 bases lay in between. The germline gives CDR1 KGHDR, CDR2 SFDVKD. The CDR3 region is CATSDGTPKGYTF. The CDR3 nucleotides are TGTGCCACCAGTGACGGGACCCCTAAGGGCTACACCTTC.

This clonotype was seen many times. The gene calls are TRBV5-1 and TRBJ2-5; the D is unclear. The CDR3 covers 12 residues. Germline assignment: CDR1 SGHRS and CDR2 YFSETQ. The germline V and J ends were trimmed by 1 base and 5 bases, with 6 bases remaining between them. The CDR3 protein is CASSLLGETQYF. CDR3 in DNA: TGCGCCAGCAGCTTGTTAGGCGAGACCCAGTACTTC.

CDR3 nucleotide sequence: TGCAGCGTTGAAGGGGACAACCATAGTGCTTTCTTT. It yields the protein CSVEGDNHSAFF. The rearrangement links TRBV29-1 to TRBJ1-1; D perhaps matches TRBD1 (6 bases). This CDR3 is built from 12 residues. CDR1 and CDR2 from the germline V gene are SQVTM and ANQGSEA. Trimming removed 1 base from V and 11 bases from J, with 14 bases in between.

At least ten counts were recorded for this clonotype. The chain combines TRBV10-3 with TRBJ1-6; D is possibly TRBD1 (5 bases). The CDR3 length is 14 residues. CDR1 and CDR2 (germline): ENHRY, SYGVKD. Trimming removed 2 bases from V and 4 bases from J, with 6 bases in between. The CDR3 loop reads CAISEGAYNSPLHF. Here the CDR3 DNA reads TGTGCCATCAGTGAGGGGGCATATAATTCACCCCTCCACTTT.

The V gene is TRBV15, the J gene TRBJ2-7; D unclear. V shed 3 bases and J shed 3 bases, with 6 bases lying between them. Germline V gene lookup returns CDR1 LNHNV and CDR2 YYDKDF (reference sequence). The CDR3 loop spans 12 amino acids. DNA for the CDR3: TGTGCCACCAGCAGTGGATACTACGAGCAGTACTTC. Protein sequence: CATSSGYYEQYF. The whole variable domain, filled in from reference TRBV15 and TRBJ2-7, reads DAMVIQNPRYQVTQFGKPVTLSCSQTLNHNVMYWYQQKSSQAPKLLFHYYDKDFNNEADTPDNFQSRRPNTSFCFLDIRSPGLGDTAMYLCATSSGYYEQYFGPGTRLTVT.

This clonotype was recorded a few times. V and J are TRBV12-3 or TRBV12-4 and TRBJ2-7; D is unresolved. The CDR3 has 14 amino acids. The V end was cut by 3 bases, the J end by 0 bases, with 9 bases between. The CDR3 region is CASSFFQSSYEQYF. The CDR3 DNA reads TGTGCCAGCAGTTTCTTCCAAAGCTCCTACGAGCAGTACTTC.

This clonotype has just a few counts. The chain links TRBV12-3 or TRBV12-4 to TRBJ2-5; tentative D call: TRBD2 (5 bases). V dropped 3 bases and J dropped 3 bases, with 8 bases sitting between them. The CDR3 totals 13 residues. The CDR3 protein is CASSFLGEETQYF. The CDR3 DNA reads as TGTGCCAGCAGTTTTTTGGGAGAAGAGACCCAGTACTTC.

This clonotype occurred a few times. The chain combines TRBV11-2 with TRBJ2-4; 9 bases map to TRBD1. The CDR3 spans 13 residues. Germline loops: CDR1 SGHAT, CDR2 FQNNGV. Trimming at V came to 10 bases and at J to 1 base, leaving 2 bases not matched to a gene. The CDR3 here is CAITGGAKNIQYF. The CDR3, as DNA: TGTGCCATCACAGGGGGCGCCAAAAACATTCAGTACTTC. The complete variable domain, with remaining parts taken from reference TRBV11-2 and TRBJ2-4, reads EAGVAQSPRYKIIEKRQSVAFWCNPISGHATLYWYQQILGQGPKLLIQFQNNGVVDDSQLPKDRFSAERLKGVDSTLKIQPAKLEDSAVYLCAITGGAKNIQYFGAGTRLSVL.

This clonotype has only a few counts. The chain uses TRBV7-8 and TRBJ2-3, with TRBD1 as a possible D gene (6 bases). The germline V gene has CDR1 SGHVS and CDR2 FQNEAQ. Trimming left V 0 bases short and J 10 bases short, with 14 bases between. The CDR3 covers 14 residues. The CDR3 DNA reads as TGTGCCAGCAGCTTAGCTACAGGGTTTCCCTCGCAGTATTTT. Translating it yields CASSLATGFPSQYF.

This clonotype was seen more than once but under ten times. The rearrangement joins TRBV3-1 to TRBJ1-2; D possibly corresponds to TRBD1 (6 bases). The CDR3 runs to 16 residues. The V end lost 5 bases, the J end lost 4 bases, and 20 bases lay between the germline ends. Germline CDR1 is LGHDT and CDR2 is YNNKEL (reference sequence). The CDR3 region has the DNA TGTGCCAGCAGCAATTTTCACGGGGGGCGCGGCTATGGCTACACCTTC. This translates into CASSNFHGGRGYGYTF.

The chain links TRBV21-1 to TRBJ2-7; TRBD2 is the table's D call and was not checked against the DNA. TRBV21-1 counts as a pseudogene. The CDR3 runs 16 residues. CDR3 coding DNA: TGTGCCAGCAGCCCCCGAAAAGCGGGTCCCTCCTACGAGCAGTACGTC. Translated: CASSPRKAGPSYEQYV.